This T cell receptor (beta chain) was found in a study of OX40 agonist ivuxolimab in advanced cancers. Study-wide points: Antigens targeted by the expanded peripheral T cells were not determined.

This CDR3 is built from 14 residues. Germline V lookup: CDR1 SGDLS, CDR2 YYNGEE. The germline V and J ends were trimmed by 1 base and 6 bases, with 14 bases remaining between them. TCRdb keeps only in-frame clones here, not all; method: immunoSEQ multiplex PCR. The sample lists 23,000 or so clones, 84% occurring once. As regards this clone: Its antigen remains unidentified.

The sequencing here drew on CD4+ or CD8+ T cells sorted from blood, taken in a trial of the OX40 agonist ivuxolimab. This chain uses TRBV9 with TRBJ2-7, with a weak D call TRBD2 (6 bases). The TCR originated in an adult with an advanced solid tumor such as melanoma, head and neck, liver or kidney cancer. The CDR3 spells CASSVNDWGVEQYF. DNA of the CDR3: TGTGCCAGCAGCGTAAACGACTGGGGGGTCGAGCAGTACTTC.